This record looks at one TCR beta chain sequence and its context. No antigen is known for it. The sample belongs to a study of T cell responses to AZD1222 COVID-19 vaccine. Assay: immunoSEQ multiplex PCR; the TCRdb copy retains only in-frame clones and omits some. The profile covers under 150,000 clones, with 80% to 95% appearing a single time and 1.1% taken by the ten largest. CDR1 and CDR2 from the germline V gene are SQVTM and ANQGSEA. The V gene end was trimmed by 6 bases and the J gene end by 7 bases; junction bases not matched to a gene: 9. The CDR3 sequence is 13 residues long. Regarding the study as a whole: Variant regions that are unmutated are reportedly the target of nearly half of spike-specific TCRs. Spike-specific TCR breadth and depth went up after people got two AZD1222 doses. Clonal diversity was possibly underestimated, and white British individuals and females predominated among donors.

The gene calls are TRBV29-1 and TRBJ2-7; 10 bases are shared with TRBD1. The starting material was peripheral blood, obtained 28 days after the second AZD1222 dose. This TCR was sampled from an adult who received the AZD1222 COVID-19 vaccine. CDR3 sequence: CSVASGQGQEQYF. The CDR3 coding sequence is TGCAGCGTGGCCTCGGGACAGGGGCAGGAGCAGTACTTC.